The 27 T cell receptor beta chains presented below share a single source sample, sequenced in a study of blood T cell repertoires in COVID-19 (dated by TCRdb to 2018 to 2020). Libraries came from the immunoSEQ multiplex PCR assay. Drawn from immuneACCESS, this table holds only the in-frame rearrangements with V and J called that TCRdb kept. Clones are partly lost; checked studies trace under half to an unresolved V gene and leave the rest unexplained. The sample table lists more than 150,000 clones, 86% of them with a count of one. The ten largest clones capture about 3.9% of the sample. The sample was peripheral blood. Receptor source: a woman between 65 and 79 years old with acute or convalescent COVID-19.

This clone appeared once. The CDR3 spells CAWSQGPSTDTQYF. The CDR3 DNA is TGTGCCTGGAGTCAGGGGCCGAGCACAGATACGCAGTATTTT. The rearrangement joins TRBV30 to TRBJ2-3, with D perhaps TRBD1 (6 bases). Germline CDR1 reads GTSNPN; CDR2 reads SVGIG (reference sequence). There are 14 residues in the CDR3. V gave up 2 bases and J gave up 0 bases, with 9 bases separating them.

The CDR3 DNA is TGTGCCAGCCAGGGGGGAGAGGAATCACCCCTCCACTTT. Its translation: CASQGGEESPLHF. The chain couples TRBV5-6 to TRBJ1-6; TRBD1 aligns across 7 bases. The length of the CDR3 is 13 residues. The V gene's germline CDR1 is SGHDT and CDR2 YYEEEE. The trim removed 7 bases at V and 10 bases at J, leaving 8 bases unmatched.

The V and J genes are TRBV30 and TRBJ1-6; possibly TRBD1 for D (5 bases). The CDR3 contains 16 residues. The germline CDR1 and CDR2 sequences are GTSNPN and SVGIG (reference sequence). V shed 3 bases and J shed 0 bases, with 12 bases lying between them. In nucleotides, the CDR3 is TGTGCCTGGAGCCCCAGGGCAAGCTCCTATAATTCACCCCTCCACTTT. Protein product: CAWSPRASSYNSPLHF.

The chain has TRBV11-2 and TRBJ1-3; D unclear. This CDR3 spans 13 amino acids. Germline values: CDR1 SGHAT, CDR2 FQNNGV. Trimming pared 5 bases from V and 0 bases from J, leaving 5 bases between. The CDR3 nucleotides read TGTGCCAGCAGCACTTCCTCTGGAAACACCATATATTTT. Its translation: CASSTSSGNTIYF.

J is TRBJ2-1 and V is TRBV3-1 (or the pseudogene TRBV3-2); 13 nucleotides agree with TRBD2. Per germline, CDR1 LGHDT and CDR2 YNNKEL (reference sequence). After removal of 0 bases from V and 12 bases from J, the junction contained 2 bases not matched to a gene. The CDR3 has 14 amino acids. CDR3 amino acids: CASSQERLAGGQFF. CDR3 DNA sequence: TGTGCCAGCAGCCAAGAGAGACTAGCGGGGGGGCAGTTCTTC.

This chain joins TRBV28 and TRBJ2-7, with 8 nucleotides matching TRBD1. This CDR3 comprises 14 residues. Germline lookup yields CDR1 MDHEN and CDR2 SYDVKM. Losses at the gene ends were 7 bases for V and 5 bases for J; bases not matched to a gene: 10. The CDR3, as DNA: TGTGCCAGCACTTCCGGACAGGGCCCCAACGAGCAGTACTTC. Translated, it gives CASTSGQGPNEQYF.

The chain employs TRBV6-1 and TRBJ1-4, with D possibly TRBD1 on 6 matching bases. This CDR3 contains 17 residues. CDR1 is MNHNS and CDR2 is SASEGT in the germline V gene. V dropped 2 bases and J dropped 7 bases, with 20 bases sitting between them. CDR3 sequence: CASSESRIRGFGEKLFF. The CDR3 DNA follows: TGTGCCAGCAGTGAATCGCGGATTAGGGGGTTTGGTGAAAAACTGTTTTTT.

V is TRBV9 and J is TRBJ1-2, with a weak D call TRBD1 (5 bases). CDR1 SGDLS and CDR2 YYNGEE come from the germline V gene. This CDR3 comprises 13 residues. Trimming cost V 0 bases and J 5 bases, with 8 bases left between them. The CDR3 DNA reads as TGTGCCAGCAGCGTAGCGGGGACTTATGGCTACACCTTC. Protein: CASSVAGTYGYTF.

This chain connects TRBV5-4 to TRBJ1-6; D might be TRBD1 (6 bases). The CDR3 consists of 15 residues. CDR1 is SGHNT, CDR2 YYREEE, per germline (reference sequence). Trimming cost V 4 bases and J 7 bases, with 15 bases left between them. CDR3 sequence (DNA): TGTGCCAGCAGCCCGGCGACAGGAGACAATTCACCCCTCCACTTT. Translating gives CASSPATGDNSPLHF.

The rearrangement joins TRBV30 to TRBJ1-3, with 11 bases that match TRBD1. Per the germline V gene, CDR1 is GTSNPN and CDR2 is SVGIG (reference sequence). J gave up 0 bases and V 7 bases, and 14 bases lay outside the gene matches. The CDR3 is 18 residues long. CDR3 DNA sequence: TGTGCCTCCAGACCGGGACAGGGGGTGTACCTCTCTGGAAACACCATATATTTT. It codes for CASRPGQGVYLSGNTIYF.

J is TRBJ2-7 and V is TRBV5-1; TRBD1 aligns across 8 bases. With 0 bases clipped from V and 2 bases from J, the junction kept 4 bases outside the gene matches. CDR1 is SGHRS, CDR2 YFSETQ, per germline. The CDR3 has 15 amino acids. The DNA for the CDR3 is TGCGCCAGCAGCTTGGGACAGGGGCCCCCCTACGAGCAGTACTTC. This sequence encodes CASSLGQGPPYEQYF.

The V call is TRBV7-8, the J call TRBJ1-6, with a tentative D call TRBD1 (6 bases). Per the germline V gene, CDR1 is SGHVS and CDR2 is FQNEAQ. Deletions cut 6 bases from V and 5 bases from J, with 14 bases between. The CDR3 spans 15 residues. The CDR3 sequence: CASSAQGSHNSPLHF. The DNA of the CDR3 is TGTGCCAGCAGTGCCCAGGGGTCCCATAATTCACCCCTCCACTTT.

Written as DNA, the CDR3 is TGTGCCAGCAGTCGGGCGGGGGCTAACTATGGCTACACCTTC. It translates to CASSRAGANYGYTF. V gene TRBV28 combines with J gene TRBJ1-2, with TRBD1 as a possible D gene (5 bases). The V end lost 5 bases, the J end lost 0 bases, and 10 bases lay between the germline ends. The CDR3 loop spans 14 amino acids. Germline values: CDR1 MDHEN, CDR2 SYDVKM.

The rearrangement uses TRBV7-9 and TRBJ2-1, with 9 bases that match TRBD1. The CDR3 totals 15 residues. With 1 base clipped from V and 5 bases from J, the junction kept 3 bases outside the gene matches. Germline CDR1 and CDR2: SEHNR and FQNEAQ (reference sequence). CDR3 sequence: CASSLGRTGDNEQFF. For the CDR3, the DNA is TGTGCCAGCAGCTTAGGCCGGACAGGGGACAATGAGCAGTTCTTC.

The V gene is TRBV27, the J gene TRBJ2-1; D perhaps matches TRBD1 (5 bases). The germline V gene encodes CDR1 MNHEY and CDR2 SMNVEV (reference sequence). The CDR3 is made up of 15 amino acids. V was pared by 5 bases and J by 3 bases, with 14 bases between. The CDR3 DNA reads as TGTGCCAGCAGTAAGACAGCGCATCACTACAATGAGCAGTTCTTC. Translating gives CASSKTAHHYNEQFF.

The V and J genes are TRBV27 and TRBJ1-5; D is possibly TRBD1 (5 bases). The CDR3 has 15 residues. V shed 6 bases and J shed 4 bases, with 16 bases lying between them. The V gene's germline CDR1 is MNHEY and CDR2 SMNVEV (reference sequence). As DNA, the CDR3 is TGTGCCAGCAGAGACATGACAGCAAATAATCAGCCCCAGCATTTT. Its translation is CASRDMTANNQPQHF.

J is TRBJ2-2 and V is TRBV7-6; TRBD2 matches 15 bases. Per the germline V gene, CDR1 is SGHVS and CDR2 is FNYEAQ. The ends lost 5 bases at V and 6 bases at J; junction bases unmatched: 4. The CDR3 sequence is 16 residues long. The CDR3 bases are TGTGCCAGCAGCCGATGGACTAGCGGGAGGGCCGGGGAGCTGTTTTTT. Translation: CASSRWTSGRAGELFF.

This chain links TRBV6-6 with TRBJ1-2; D is perhaps TRBD1 (6 bases). CDR3 size: 16 residues. Trimming removed 7 bases at V and 5 bases at J, with 23 bases between. The germline gives CDR1 MNHNY, CDR2 SVGAGI (reference sequence). DNA of the CDR3: TGTGCCAGCAACCGCGGGGGGCTATTGTCTTTTTATGGCTACACCTTC. Its translation: CASNRGGLLSFYGYTF.

The chain recombines TRBV11-2 with TRBJ1-2; 9 bases line up with TRBD1. The CDR3 is 16 residues long. Germline trimming cut 4 bases from V and 4 bases from J; bases unmatched to any gene: 10. Germline V gene sequence: CDR1 SGHAT, CDR2 FQNNGV. The DNA of the CDR3 is TGTGCCAGCAGCTCCGAACCGGGACAGGGACCCTATGGCTACACCTTC. Translated, it gives CASSSEPGQGPYGYTF.

J is TRBJ1-4 and V is TRBV15; D unresolved. V gave up 1 base and J gave up 4 bases, with 10 bases separating them. The CDR3 covers 15 residues. Germline V gene lookup returns CDR1 LNHNV and CDR2 YYDKDF (reference sequence). This CDR3 is CATSRVRLNNEKLFF. The CDR3 DNA reads TGTGCCACCAGCAGAGTGCGGCTTAATAATGAAAAACTGTTTTTT.

The V and J genes are TRBV11-2 and TRBJ2-2; 8 nucleotides align to TRBD2. This CDR3 region has 16 residues. Germline CDR1 reads SGHAT; CDR2 reads FQNNGV. J gave up 3 bases and V 1 base, and 4 bases lay outside the gene matches. The CDR3 reads CASSLGRGDHTGELFF. Here the CDR3 DNA reads TGTGCCAGCAGCTTAGGGCGGGGGGATCACACCGGGGAGCTGTTTTTT.

The chain uses TRBV13 and TRBJ2-5; possible D gene TRBD1, 5 bases. The CDR3 sequence is 15 residues long. The V end lost 2 bases, the J end lost 3 bases, and 13 bases lay between the germline ends. Germline V gives CDR1 PRHDT, CDR2 FYEKMQ (reference sequence). DNA of the CDR3: TGTGCCAGCAGCTTATGGGCGGACAAGGAAGAGACCCAGTACTTC. It is translated as CASSLWADKEETQYF.

The V call is TRBV5-6, the J call TRBJ1-6; D gene uncertain. The V end lost 3 bases, the J end lost 0 bases, and 13 bases lay between the germline ends. Germline values: CDR1 SGHDT, CDR2 YYEEEE. This CDR3 spans 17 amino acids. DNA for the CDR3: TGTGCCAGCAGCTCCATCACTGCTAGCTCCTATAATTCACCCCTCCACTTT. This sequence encodes CASSSITASSYNSPLHF.

The rearrangement links TRBV7-9 to TRBJ2-7; possible D gene TRBD1, 7 bases. The CDR3 is 17 amino acids. Germline CDR1 and CDR2: SEHNR and FQNEAQ (reference sequence). Trimming stripped 1 base from V and 4 bases from J, with 20 bases between. The CDR3 reads CASSLGRTGPTSYEQYF. The CDR3 DNA follows: TGTGCCAGCAGCTTAGGGCGGACAGGCCCGACTAGTTACGAGCAGTACTTC.

This chain links TRBV6-5 with TRBJ1-5, with 8 bases that match TRBD1. CDR1 and CDR2 from the germline V gene are MNHEY and SVGAGI. The CDR3 runs 15 residues. Trimming at V came to 6 bases and at J to 5 bases, leaving 9 bases not matched to a gene. The CDR3 DNA reads TGTGCCAGCAGACCCCTGACAGGGGCGGATCAGCCCCAGCATTTT. It specifies CASRPLTGADQPQHF.

CDR3 residues: CASSTGLAGDPCFF. The CDR3 nucleotides are TGTGCCAGCAGCACCGGACTAGCGGGGGACCCCTGCTTCTTC. The chain carries TRBV7-3 and TRBJ2-1, with 13 positions matching TRBD2. V lost 5 bases to trimming and J lost 16 bases; unmatched junction nucleotides: 11. The CDR3 contains 14 residues. Germline V CDR1 and CDR2: SGHTA, FQGTGA.

This chain uses TRBV5-4 with TRBJ2-6, with 7 bases lining up with TRBD1. V shed 1 base and J 2 bases; nucleotides not matched to a gene: 6. The CDR3 runs to 17 residues. Germline V gene lookup returns CDR1 SGHNT and CDR2 YYREEE (reference sequence). CDR3 residues: CASSLSRDSTGANVLTF. The CDR3 nucleotides are TGTGCCAGCAGCTTGTCCCGGGACAGTACTGGGGCCAACGTCCTGACTTTC.